These T cell receptor beta chains were read from a single sample in a study of blood T cell repertoires in COVID-19. Assay used: immunoSEQ multiplex PCR; TCRdb lists only in-frame clones, some missing. The profile shows tens of thousands of clones, around 85% of them singletons. The sequenced sample consisted of peripheral blood. The receptors stem from a woman between 65 and 79 years old with acute or convalescent COVID-19. The CDR3 runs from the conserved cysteine through the conserved F or W. The D gene is left open where the match is weak. Not all rows give a size; the values are once, few, many and, for expanded clones, a class.

clone_size j_call d_call v_call cdr3_length cdr3_aa cdr3_nt
NA TRBJ1-2 NA TRBV27 14 CASSFSGKLYGYTF TGTGCCAGCAGTTTTTCCGGGAAACTATATGGCTACACCTTC
once TRBJ1-2 TRBD1 TRBV7-8 14 CASSVRQGNYGYTF TGTGCCAGCAGCGTCCGACAGGGAAACTATGGCTACACCTTC
NA TRBJ2-3 TRBD1 TRBV28 16 CASSLPGTGGADTQYF TGTGCCAGCAGTTTACCCGGGACAGGGGGGGCAGATACGCAGTATTTT
NA TRBJ1-5 NA TRBV19 12 CAISQGGQPQHF TGTGCCATCTCACAGGGCGGTCAGCCCCAGCATTTT
NA TRBJ2-2 NA TRBV3-1/TRBV3-2 12 CASAGYTGELFF TGTGCCTCCGCAGGGTACACCGGGGAGCTGTTTTTT
few TRBJ1-3 TRBD1 TRBV7-2 14 CASSLGTGLNTIYF TGTGCCAGCAGCCTCGGGACAGGGTTAAACACCATATATTTT
NA TRBJ1-2 NA TRBV6-1 15 CASSEPRGLGYGYTF TGTGCCAGCAGTGAACCCAGGGGTCTCGGCTATGGCTACACCTTC
NA TRBJ2-5 TRBD1 TRBV6-1 15 CASSEVGTGRETQYF TGTGCCAGCAGTGAAGTAGGGACAGGGCGAGAGACCCAGTACTTC
NA TRBJ1-1 NA TRBV19 12 CASRLPSTEAFF TGTGCCAGTAGACTACCGAGTACTGAAGCTTTCTTT
once TRBJ2-3 TRBD2 TRBV6-5 15 CAIMTSGRVTDTQYF TGTGCCATTATGACTAGCGGGAGGGTAACAGATACGCAGTATTTT
NA TRBJ1-1 TRBD1 TRBV7-8 14 CASSREGARTEAFF TGTGCCAGCAGCCGCGAGGGGGCGCGGACTGAAGCTTTCTTT
NA TRBJ1-1 NA TRBV6-5 12 CASSLGGVEAFF TGTGCCAGCAGCCTCGGGGGGGTAGAAGCTTTCTTT
NA TRBJ2-2 NA TRBV6-5 15 CASRPPGQVTGELFF TGTGCCAGCAGACCACCGGGACAAGTCACCGGGGAGCTGTTTTTT
NA TRBJ2-1 NA TRBV11-2 14 CASSLFPGVNEQFF TGTGCCAGCAGCTTATTTCCAGGGGTAAATGAGCAGTTCTTC
NA TRBJ2-1 NA TRBV13 13 CASTQGGTGEQFF TGTGCCAGCACCCAGGGGGGCACCGGTGAGCAGTTCTTC
NA TRBJ2-1 TRBD2 TRBV11-2 15 CASRKPGLAINEQFF TGTGCCAGCAGAAAACCGGGACTAGCGATAAATGAGCAGTTCTTC
once TRBJ2-5 TRBD2 TRBV30 15 CAWSRGAGAQETQYF TGTGCCTGGAGCCGGGGAGCGGGAGCCCAAGAGACCCAGTACTTC
NA TRBJ2-3 TRBD2 TRBV6-5 14 CASTPGGEFDTQYF TGTGCCAGCACCCCGGGGGGGGAATTCGATACGCAGTATTTT
NA TRBJ1-2 NA TRBV5-1 14 CASSLKQGSFGYTF TGCGCCAGCAGCTTGAAACAGGGTTCATTTGGCTACACCTTC
NA TRBJ1-2 NA TRBV19 15 CASSMERVSNYGYTF TGTGCCAGTAGTATGGAGAGGGTATCTAACTATGGCTACACCTTC
once TRBJ1-1 TRBD1 TRBV9 15 CASSPGQGPNTEAFF TGTGCCAGCAGCCCTGGACAGGGGCCGAACACTGAAGCTTTCTTT
NA TRBJ2-5 TRBD2 TRBV9 16 CASSVGGGRGQETQYF TGTGCCAGCAGCGTAGGGGGGGGGAGAGGGCAAGAGACCCAGTACTTC
once TRBJ2-4 TRBD1 TRBV6-1 19 CASSESVGGSLSKKNIQYF TGTGCCAGCAGTGAATCGGTAGGGGGCTCACTGAGCAAAAAAAACATTCAGTACTTC
NA TRBJ1-1 NA TRBV29-1 13 CSVEDGQITEAFF TGCAGCGTTGAAGACGGACAGATCACTGAAGCTTTCTTT
NA TRBJ2-1 TRBD2 TRBV5-1 19 CASSLPDEGASGGLDEQFF TGCGCCAGCAGCTTACCTGACGAAGGTGCTAGCGGGGGGTTGGATGAGCAGTTCTTC
once TRBJ1-2 NA TRBV5-6 14 CASSLTDKFYGYTF TGTGCCAGCAGCCTCACTGACAAGTTCTATGGCTACACCTTC
NA TRBJ1-5 NA TRBV6-6 12 CASSFLNQPQHF TGTGCCAGCAGTTTCCTAAATCAGCCCCAGCATTTT
NA TRBJ1-1 NA TRBV25-1 16 CASSDAGWVKATEAFF TGTGCCAGCAGTGACGCAGGGTGGGTGAAGGCCACTGAAGCTTTCTTT
NA TRBJ1-2 NA TRBV10-1 15 CASSGDRTANYGYTF TGCGCCAGCAGTGGAGACAGGACTGCTAACTATGGCTACACCTTC
NA TRBJ2-5 NA TRBV24-1 14 CATSGGVNQETQYF TGTGCCACCAGTGGGGGCGTCAACCAAGAGACCCAGTACTTC
few TRBJ1-5 NA TRBV6-5 12 CASTQANQPQHF TGTGCCAGCACACAGGCCAATCAGCCCCAGCATTTT
NA TRBJ1-2 TRBD1 TRBV7-2 15 CASSLDGTGSYGYTF TGTGCCAGCAGCTTAGACGGGACAGGGAGCTATGGCTACACCTTC
NA TRBJ1-1 TRBD1 TRBV30 15 CAWSAGTGSIAEAFF TGTGCCTGGAGTGCCGGGACAGGGTCGATCGCTGAAGCTTTCTTT
NA TRBJ2-3 TRBD2 TRBV7-8 15 CASSLMSGGTDTQYF TGTGCCAGCAGCCTAATGAGCGGGGGCACAGATACGCAGTATTTT
NA TRBJ2-2 TRBD2 TRBV5-1 17 CASSPPLAGGYTGELFF TGCGCCAGCAGCCCACCCCTAGCGGGGGGGTACACCGGGGAGCTGTTTTTT
NA TRBJ2-5 TRBD1 TRBV28 15 CASSGDRGRRETQYF TGTGCCAGCAGTGGGGACAGGGGGCGCCGAGAGACCCAGTACTTC
NA TRBJ2-6 TRBD1 TRBV5-4 17 CASSTTGVSSGANVLTF TGTGCCAGCAGCACCACAGGGGTGAGCTCTGGGGCCAACGTCCTGACTTTC
NA TRBJ2-3 TRBD2 TRBV2 16 CASSDWREGSTDTQYF TGTGCCAGCAGTGATTGGCGGGAGGGGTCCACAGATACGCAGTATTTT
NA TRBJ1-6 TRBD1 TRBV6-5 15 CASPRDRFDNSPLHF TGTGCCAGCCCCCGGGACAGGTTTGATAATTCACCCCTCCACTTT
few TRBJ2-2 TRBD2 TRBV4-1 20 CASSREITALAGGRTGELFF TGCGCCAGCAGCCGAGAAATTACGGCGCTAGCGGGAGGGCGGACCGGGGAGCTGTTTTTT
NA TRBJ2-2 NA TRBV6-5 14 CASSWQENTGELFF TGTGCCAGCAGTTGGCAGGAGAACACCGGGGAGCTGTTTTTT
NA TRBJ2-3 NA TRBV4-1 15 CASSQDGLTPDTQYF TGCGCCAGCAGCCAAGACGGACTAACGCCAGATACGCAGTATTTT
NA TRBJ2-3 NA TRBV27 14 CASSLLAWTDTQYF TGTGCCAGCAGTTTGCTAGCCTGGACAGATACGCAGTATTTT
NA TRBJ2-6 NA TRBV5-4 17 CASSSLDRRSGANVLTF TGTGCCAGCAGCTCGCTGGACAGACGCTCTGGGGCCAACGTCCTGACTTTC
once TRBJ1-2 NA TRBV4-1 15 CASSQGGSVRYGYTF TGCGCCAGCAGCCAAGGGGGCTCAGTGCGGTATGGCTACACCTTC
NA TRBJ2-2 NA TRBV6-2/TRBV6-3 15 CASSLGLGNTGELFF TGTGCCAGCAGTTTAGGACTGGGAAACACCGGGGAGCTGTTTTTT
NA TRBJ2-1 TRBD1 TRBV15 16 CATSPGGISVGNEQFF TGTGCCACCAGCCCAGGGGGTATATCCGTCGGGAATGAGCAGTTCTTC
once TRBJ1-6 NA TRBV7-9 15 CASSRGESYNSPLHF TGTGCCAGCAGCAGGGGGGAGTCCTATAATTCACCCCTCCACTTT
many TRBJ1-6 NA TRBV12-3/TRBV12-4 12 CASSLGALPLHF TGTGCCAGCAGTTTAGGGGCTTTACCCCTCCACTTT
NA TRBJ1-4 NA TRBV11-3 14 CASNKGGSEEKLFF TGTGCCAGCAACAAGGGGGGGTCAGAGGAAAAACTGTTTTTT
NA TRBJ2-2 NA TRBV18 13 CASSPGADGELFF TGTGCCAGCTCACCAGGGGCTGACGGGGAGCTGTTTTTT
NA TRBJ2-5 TRBD2 TRBV28 17 CASSSPSLAGPVETQYF TGTGCCAGCAGTTCACCGAGCCTAGCGGGGCCAGTGGAGACCCAGTACTTC